A single sample is the source of the 8 T cell receptor beta chains below, sequenced in a study of CD8 T cells in Susac syndrome. Reverse transcription of roughly 0.45 to 1 ug RNA was carried out with random hexamers. TCRdb called the immunoSEQ multiplex PCR reads again in MiXCR, with one record for every CDR3 protein. The sample holds 180,000 or so distinct CDR3 sequences, around 96% seen once. Sequencing was carried out using CD4+ T cells from PBMCs. All receptors derive from a human donor in good health.

This chain connects TRBV12-3 or TRBV12-4 to TRBJ1-2; D not certain. V lost 7 bases, J lost 7 bases, and 16 bases lay in between. This CDR3 has 13 residues. In nucleotides, the CDR3 is TGTGCCAGCACCGAGAGAATCCTCTTTGGCTACACCTTC. Translating gives CASTERILFGYTF.

In this sample, this clonotype turned up once. The chain is built from TRBV5-1 and TRBJ2-3, with 7 bases aligning to TRBD2. This CDR3 is built from 15 residues. Germline values: CDR1 SGHRS, CDR2 YFSETQ. J lost 6 bases, V lost 2 bases, and 9 bases had no gene match. The DNA of the CDR3 is TGCGCCAGCAGCTTCCGGCGGGAGTCAAGGGATACGCAGTATTTT. It codes for CASSFRRESRDTQYF.

The chain is built from TRBV21-1 and TRBJ1-4. TRBV21-1 is an annotated pseudogene. This CDR3 spans 10 amino acids. Here the CDR3 reads CASEGEKLFF. Written as DNA, the CDR3 is TGTGCCAGCGAGGGTGAAAAACTGTTTTTT.

This clonotype was seen a single time. The chain has TRBV7-2 and TRBJ2-1; a weak D match, TRBD2 (6 bases). The V gene's germline CDR1 is SGHTA and CDR2 FQGNSA. The CDR3 covers 15 residues. Trimming took 4 bases from V and 8 from J, leaving 18 bases between them. CDR3 coding DNA: TGTGCCAGCAGCTCCTCGGGGGACTCGATATATGAGCAGTTCTTC. Protein: CASSSSGDSIYEQFF.

The rearrangement links TRBV5-1 to TRBJ2-6; weak D call: TRBD2 (5 bases). Germline V gene sequence: CDR1 SGHRS, CDR2 YFSETQ. Trimming left V 2 bases short and J 12 bases short, with 9 bases between. The CDR3 runs to 12 residues. CDR3 sequence (DNA): TGCGCCAGCAGCTTTAGACGGGGCGTCCTGACTTTC. Translated: CASSFRRGVLTF.

The chain employs TRBV3-1 and TRBJ2-1; 10 bases are shared with TRBD2. With V trimmed by 6 bases and J by 2 bases, 1 base remained unmatched. The CDR3 length is 14 residues. The germline V gene has CDR1 LGHDT and CDR2 YNNKEL (reference sequence). The CDR3 coding sequence is TGTGCCAGCAGAGGACTAGCGGCCTACAATGAGCAGTTCTTC. This gives the protein CASRGLAAYNEQFF.

The DNA for the CDR3 is TGTGCCAGCAGACCAAATAGCGGGACCCAACACAATGAGCAGTTCTTC. Protein: CASRPNSGTQHNEQFF. V is TRBV11-2 and J is TRBJ2-1; 8 bases are a match to TRBD2. V was pared by 6 bases and J by 5 bases, with 12 bases of the junction left unmatched. The CDR3 is made up of 16 amino acids. Germline CDR1 reads SGHAT; CDR2 reads FQNNGV.

This sequence joins TRBV7-3 and TRBJ2-5; a possible D gene is TRBD2 (6 bases). Trimming took 5 bases from V and 2 from J, leaving 18 bases between them. The CDR3 is 16 residues long. The germline CDR1 and CDR2 sequences are SGHTA and FQGTGA. The DNA of the CDR3 is TGTGCCAGCAGCGCCTCTAGCGCCGGAGGGCAAGAGACCCAGTACTTC. It specifies CASSASSAGGQETQYF.